This TCR beta chain was retrieved from a study of response to subunit inactivated influenza vaccine. Germline V gene lookup returns CDR1 MNHNS and CDR2 SASEGT. There are 17 residues in the CDR3. V dropped 6 bases and J dropped 2; count of bases not matched to a gene: 11. Using its own MiXCR run on the RT-PCR reads, TCRdb lists one record per CDR3 protein. The sample holds roughly 190,000 distinct CDR3 sequences, under 15% seen once. The rearrangement joins TRBV6-1 to TRBJ2-5, with 11 bases identical to TRBD1. Sequencing used CD8+ T cells sorted from PBMCs, obtained around 5 days after vaccination. This receptor was identified in a man aged 45-65 years who received an inactivated influenza vaccine. CDR3 DNA: TGTGCCAGCAGCTGGAACGGATGGGACAGGGGGCAAGAGACCCAGTACTTC. Translating it yields CASSWNGWDRGQETQYF.